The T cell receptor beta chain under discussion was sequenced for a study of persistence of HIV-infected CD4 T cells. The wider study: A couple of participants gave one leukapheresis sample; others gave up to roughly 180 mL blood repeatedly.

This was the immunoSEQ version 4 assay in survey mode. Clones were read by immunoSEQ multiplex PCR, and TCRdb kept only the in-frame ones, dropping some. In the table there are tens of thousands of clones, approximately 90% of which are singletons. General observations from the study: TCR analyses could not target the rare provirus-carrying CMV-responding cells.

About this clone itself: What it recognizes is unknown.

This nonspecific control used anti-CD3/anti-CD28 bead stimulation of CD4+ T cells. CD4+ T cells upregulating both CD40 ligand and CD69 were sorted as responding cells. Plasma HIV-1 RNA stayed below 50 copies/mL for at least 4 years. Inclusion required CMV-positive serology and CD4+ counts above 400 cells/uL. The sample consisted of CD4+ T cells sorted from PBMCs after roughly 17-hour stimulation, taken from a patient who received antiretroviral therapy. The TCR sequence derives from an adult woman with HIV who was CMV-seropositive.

DNA for the CDR3: TGTGCCTGTCACTACAGGGAGGGCACTGAAGCTTTCTTT. It translates to CACHYREGTEAFF. The chain uses TRBV30 and TRBJ1-1; D is possibly TRBD1 (6 bases). The V and J ends lost 6 bases and 4 bases respectively, with 15 bases between them. The CDR3 covers 13 residues. CDR1 GTSNPN and CDR2 SVGIG come from the germline V gene (reference sequence). Full variable domain (remainder filled in from reference TRBV30 and TRBJ1-1): SQTIHQWPATLVQPVGSPLSLECTVEGTSNPNLYWYRQAAGRGLQLLFYSVGIGQISSEVPQNLSASRPQDRQFILSSKKLLLSDSGFYLCACHYREGTEAFFGQGTRLTVV.